The 32 T cell receptor beta chains below come from one sample, sequenced in a study of identical twins. A single record per CDR3 protein comes from TCRdb applying MiXCR to the 5' RACE reads. This sample carries under 350,000 distinct CDR3 sequences, roughly 9% of them seen once, and the ten largest clones take 7% to 8.5%. The same sample was also used in a study of yellow fever vaccine responses in identical twins.

The sample consisted of CD8+ T cells sorted from blood. These receptors were collected from a young woman in good health.

This clonotype has more than one count but fewer than ten. CDR3 sequence: CASSQDAQGAMEQYF. CDR3 in DNA: TGCGCCAGCAGCCAGGACGCTCAGGGGGCCATGGAGCAGTACTTC. V is TRBV4-3 and J is TRBJ2-7; 8 nucleotides line up with TRBD1. The length of the CDR3 is 15 residues. Germline CDR1 reads LGHNA; CDR2 reads YSLEER. The trim removed 3 bases at V and 7 bases at J, leaving 11 bases unmatched.

This clonotype appeared many times. The chain carries TRBV7-2 and TRBJ2-2; 7 bases map to TRBD1. The junction had 2 bases not matched to a gene; V was cut back by 4 bases and J by 6 bases. The CDR3 extends over 13 amino acids. In germline, CDR1 is SGHTA, CDR2 FQGNSA. The CDR3 nucleotides read TGTGCCAGCAGCTCTACAGGGGCCGGGGAGCTGTTTTTT. Amino acids: CASSSTGAGELFF. The variable domain in full, with the rest retrieved from reference TRBV7-2 and TRBJ2-2, is GAGVSQSPSNKVTEKGKDVELRCDPISGHTALYWYRQSLGQGLEFLIYFQGNSAPDKSGLPSDRFSAERTGGSVSTLTIQRTQQEDSAVYLCASSSTGAGELFFGEGSRLTVL.

This clonotype was observed a handful of times. This chain links TRBV19 with TRBJ2-4; the D is unclear. Between the trimmed V and J ends, which lost 3 bases and 0 bases, there was a span of 9 bases. The CDR3 covers 15 residues. CDR1 and CDR2 (germline): LNHDA, SQIVND (reference sequence). CDR3 DNA: TGTGCCAGTAGTATGGGATGGGGAGCCAAAAACATTCAGTACTTC. Translating gives CASSMGWGAKNIQYF.

This clonotype was counted ten times or more. This chain links TRBV4-3 with TRBJ2-7; D is possibly TRBD1 (5 bases). With 0 bases removed from V and 0 bases from J, the gap between germline ends came to 12 bases. This CDR3 region has 16 residues. Germline assignment: CDR1 LGHNA and CDR2 YSLEER. The CDR3 nucleotides read TGCGCCAGCAGCCAAGATCGCGACAGAGACTCCTACGAGCAGTACTTC. Translating gives CASSQDRDRDSYEQYF.

J is TRBJ2-5 and V is TRBV27; the D gene is possibly TRBD2 (7 bases). CDR3 length: 15 amino acids. V was cut by 8 bases and J by 4 bases, with 20 bases left in between. Germline assignment: CDR1 MNHEY and CDR2 SMNVEV (reference sequence). The CDR3 DNA follows: TGTGCCAGCGGGTTGGTTGGGGGGGGGCGAGAGACCCAGTACTTC. Encoded protein: CASGLVGGGRETQYF.

The chain couples TRBV30 to TRBJ2-5; D might be TRBD1 or TRBD2, each matching 6 bases. CDR1 is GTSNPN and CDR2 is SVGIG in the germline V gene (reference sequence). V was cut by 3 bases and J by 2 bases, with 10 bases left in between. CDR3 length: 13 amino acids. Here the CDR3 reads CAWSGGTQETQYF. In nucleotides, the CDR3 is TGTGCCTGGAGCGGAGGGACACAAGAGACCCAGTACTTC.

V gene TRBV27 combines with J gene TRBJ2-5, with D possibly TRBD2 on 6 matching bases. Trimming shortened V by 5 bases and J by 1 base, and 11 bases separated the two germline ends. This CDR3 contains 14 residues. Germline V gives CDR1 MNHEY, CDR2 SMNVEV (reference sequence). CDR3 in DNA: TGTGCCAGCAGTCCTCGACTAGTCCAAGAGACCCAGTACTTC. It codes for CASSPRLVQETQYF.

The CDR3 sequence: CASSDPAGAPYNEQFF. The CDR3 DNA follows: TGTGCCAGCAGCGACCCGGCGGGGGCGCCGTACAATGAGCAGTTCTTC. The chain employs TRBV7-6 and TRBJ2-1; the D gene is possibly TRBD2 (7 bases). The V gene lost 5 bases and the J gene lost 4 bases, with 18 bases spanning the gap. This CDR3 has 16 residues. Germline lookup yields CDR1 SGHVS and CDR2 FNYEAQ. The full variable domain, rest sourced from reference TRBV7-6 and TRBJ2-1, is GAGVSQSPRYKVTKRGQDVALRCDPISGHVSLYWYRQALGQGPEFLTYFNYEAQQDKSGLPNDRFSAERPEGSISTLTIQRTEQRDSAMYRCASSDPAGAPYNEQFFGPGTRLTVL.

CDR3 sequence (DNA): TGTGCCAGCAGTGTGTGGGGGGAAGAGACCCAGTACTTC. Its protein product is CASSVWGEETQYF. V usage is TRBV2 and J usage is TRBJ2-5, with D perhaps matching TRBD2 (6 bases). V was clipped by 4 bases and J by 3 bases, with 9 bases between them. The CDR3 totals 13 residues. Germline CDR1 reads SNHLY; CDR2 reads FYNNEI.

This clonotype was recorded a few times. This chain links TRBV7-9 with TRBJ2-1, with TRBD2 identical over 8 bases. The CDR3 length is 16 residues. Germline assignment: CDR1 SEHNR and CDR2 FQNEAQ (reference sequence). The V and J ends lost 4 bases and 4 bases, in that order; junction bases with no gene match: 9. CDR3 nucleotides: TGTGCCAGCAGCTCACTCCGGGGGGGATCGTACAATGAGCAGTTCTTC. Translating gives CASSSLRGGSYNEQFF.

The CDR3 is CASGTGSYGYTF. In DNA form, the CDR3 reads TGTGCTAGTGGCACCGGGAGCTATGGCTACACCTTC. This chain joins TRBV12-5 and TRBJ1-2; no clear D. The CDR3 contains 12 residues. Germline V gene lookup returns CDR1 LGHNT and CDR2 FRNRAP. V lost 6 bases to trimming and J lost 4 bases, with 9 bases between them.

This clonotype was counted a few times. Written as DNA, the CDR3 is TGTGCCAGCAGCGTAGATCCCTCAGGTACCTACGAGCAGTACTTC. Its protein product is CASSVDPSGTYEQYF. The J gene is TRBJ2-7, the V gene TRBV9; D uncertain. V was trimmed by 0 bases and J by 2 bases, leaving 12 bases between them. Germline CDR1 and CDR2: SGDLS and YYNGEE. This CDR3 has 15 residues.

This clonotype occurred a few times. The rearrangement joins TRBV20-1 to TRBJ1-6; D remains ambiguous. Germline assignment: CDR1 DFQATT and CDR2 SNEGSKA (reference sequence). Trimming cost V 0 bases and J 1 base, with 10 bases left between them. The CDR3 length is 16 residues. CDR3 bases: TGCAGTGCTAGAGATCGGACGGGGTCCTATAATTCACCCCTCCACTTT. Translation gives CSARDRTGSYNSPLHF.

The V gene is TRBV12-3 or TRBV12-4, the J gene TRBJ2-4; 10 nucleotides agree with TRBD2. V was pared by 1 base and J by 1 base, with 4 bases of the junction left unmatched. CDR3 length: 17 residues. The CDR3 nucleotides read TGTGCCAGCAGTTTAGGGGTACTAGCGGGGGCCAAAAACATTCAGTACTTC. This sequence encodes CASSLGVLAGAKNIQYF.

This sequence joins TRBV20-1 and TRBJ2-3, with D unclear. The germline gives CDR1 DFQATT, CDR2 SNEGSKA (reference sequence). This CDR3 is 13 amino acids long. V was clipped by 0 bases and J by 2 bases, with 6 bases between them. The CDR3 reads CSARERITDTQYF. In DNA form, the CDR3 reads TGCAGTGCTAGAGAGAGGATCACAGATACGCAGTATTTT.

This clonotype was seen many times. V usage is TRBV27 and J usage is TRBJ1-2; TRBD1 might be the D (6 bases). The CDR3 extends over 16 amino acids. Germline V lookup: CDR1 MNHEY, CDR2 SMNVEV (reference sequence). Trimming shortened V by 0 bases and J by 4 bases, and 15 bases separated the two germline ends. CDR3 in DNA: TGTGCCAGCAGTTTATCGCACACCAGGGGTACCTATGGCTACACCTTC. This sequence encodes CASSLSHTRGTYGYTF.

The sample holds a few counts of this clonotype. The V and J genes are TRBV3-1 and TRBJ2-1; TRBD2 matches at 14 bases. The CDR3 runs 18 residues. With V trimmed by 6 bases and J by 1 base, 8 bases remained unmatched. The germline gives CDR1 LGHDT, CDR2 YNNKEL (reference sequence). The CDR3 nucleotides are TGTGCCAGCAGATGGGGACTAGCGGGAGAAAGTTCCTACAATGAGCAGTTCTTC. Translated: CASRWGLAGESSYNEQFF.

This chain links TRBV6-5 with TRBJ1-5; D unclear. CDR1 and CDR2 (germline): MNHEY, SVGAGI. This CDR3 is 14 amino acids long. Between the trimmed V and J ends, which lost 2 bases and 0 bases, there was a span of 5 bases. The CDR3 region is CASSYQASNQPQHF. The CDR3 DNA reads as TGTGCCAGCAGTTACCAGGCTAGCAATCAGCCCCAGCATTTT.

The rearrangement uses TRBV4-1 and TRBJ2-1; a weak D match, TRBD2 (5 bases). CDR3 length equals 12 residues. V gave up 2 bases and J gave up 8 bases, with 7 bases separating them. Germline CDR1 MGHRA, CDR2 YSYEKL. The CDR3 reads CASSQKEDEQFF. The CDR3 DNA reads as TGCGCCAGCAGCCAAAAGGAGGATGAGCAGTTCTTC.

This clonotype was counted at least ten times. The chain couples TRBV7-6 to TRBJ2-2; D not certain. The length of the CDR3 is 15 residues. Germline CDR1 SGHVS, CDR2 FNYEAQ. Trimming took off 6 bases at V and 5 bases at J, with 16 bases between the two ends. Written as DNA, the CDR3 is TGTGCCAGCAGGGAAGAGACCCAAAAAACCGGGGAGCTGTTTTTT. Translation: CASREETQKTGELFF.

The chain couples TRBV20-1 to TRBJ2-3; TRBD1 matches at 12 bases. This CDR3 is built from 15 residues. V lost 5 bases, J lost 4 bases, and 7 bases stayed unmatched. Looked up from germline, CDR1 is DFQATT and CDR2 is SNEGSKA (reference sequence). The CDR3 sequence: CSAGTGTGGPDTQYF. DNA of the CDR3: TGCAGTGCTGGAACCGGGACAGGGGGCCCAGATACGCAGTATTTT.

The V gene is TRBV27, the J gene TRBJ2-3; 13 bases fit TRBD2. Germline values: CDR1 MNHEY, CDR2 SMNVEV (reference sequence). The CDR3 contains 16 residues. Trimming cost V 5 bases and J 4 bases; bases outside gene matches: 6. The CDR3 sequence: CASSPGLAGSADTQYF. Written as DNA, the CDR3 is TGTGCCAGCAGTCCGGGACTAGCGGGGTCCGCAGATACGCAGTATTTT.

This clonotype showed up just a few times. The rearrangement links TRBV19 to TRBJ2-1; the D gene is possibly TRBD2 (6 bases). The germline V gene has CDR1 LNHDA and CDR2 SQIVND (reference sequence). V was cut by 5 bases and J by 8 bases, with 22 bases left in between. The CDR3 runs 16 residues. The CDR3 DNA is TGTGCCAGTAGTCCCGCGGGACGGGATAGGGAGGATGAGCAGTTCTTC. It specifies CASSPAGRDREDEQFF.

There are a few counts of this clonotype. The chain couples TRBV7-9 to TRBJ2-3; no clear D. This CDR3 region has 16 residues. V lost 4 bases, J lost 1 base, and 15 bases lay in between. CDR1 SEHNR and CDR2 FQNEAQ come from the germline V gene (reference sequence). The CDR3 loop reads CASSSTSADRTDTQYF. The CDR3 DNA reads TGTGCCAGCAGCTCCACATCAGCCGACCGCACAGATACGCAGTATTTT. Drawing the rest from reference TRBV7-9 and TRBJ2-3, the complete variable domain is DTGVSQNPRHKITKRGQNVTFRCDPISEHNRLYWYRQTLGQGPEFLTYFQNEAQLEKSRLLSDRFSAERPKGSFSTLEIQRTEQGDSAMYLCASSSTSADRTDTQYFGPGTRLTVL.

V is TRBV11-2 and J is TRBJ2-7; D remains unclear. This CDR3 comprises 15 residues. Trimming removed 2 bases at V and 4 bases at J, with 15 bases between. Looked up from germline, CDR1 is SGHAT and CDR2 is FQNNGV. CDR3 DNA sequence: TGTGCCAGCAGCTTATTTTACGACCCCGGATACGAGCAGTACTTC. Translated, it gives CASSLFYDPGYEQYF.

This clonotype was seen ten or more times. This chain links TRBV5-6 with TRBJ2-3; D is possibly TRBD2 (5 bases). Germline V gives CDR1 SGHDT, CDR2 YYEEEE. This CDR3 comprises 14 residues. Trimming shortened V by 0 bases and J by 5 bases, and 10 bases separated the two germline ends. The CDR3 reads CASSLVMGVDTQYF. Here the CDR3 DNA reads TGTGCCAGCAGCTTGGTTATGGGAGTAGATACGCAGTATTTT.

This clonotype was found many times. The chain couples TRBV29-1 to TRBJ1-1, with a weak D call TRBD1 (5 bases). CDR3 length: 10 amino acids. Germline values: CDR1 SQVTM, CDR2 ANQGSEA. V was pared by 4 bases and J by 12 bases, with 12 bases between. CDR3 DNA: TGCAGCGTTGCAGGGTCCGAGACTTTCTTT. It yields the protein CSVAGSETFF.

In this sample, this clonotype turned up many times. DNA of the CDR3: TGTGCCAGCAGCCGGGGAACCGGGGAGCTGTTTTTT. This gives the protein CASSRGTGELFF. The chain uses TRBV12-3 or TRBV12-4 and TRBJ2-2, with D possibly matching TRBD2 (5 bases). V dropped 6 bases and J dropped 5 bases, with 7 bases sitting between them. This CDR3 comprises 12 residues.

This clonotype was observed at least ten times. The CDR3 DNA is TGCAGTGCTAGAGCCCCTAGTGTTAATGAGCAGTTCTTC. It encodes CSARAPSVNEQFF. The chain recombines TRBV20-1 with TRBJ2-1; D is unclear. The CDR3 is 13 amino acids. The germline V gene has CDR1 DFQATT and CDR2 SNEGSKA (reference sequence). Trimming left V 1 base short and J 7 bases short, with 11 bases between.

This sequence joins TRBV19 and TRBJ2-1; no firm D call. The CDR3 runs to 13 residues. CDR1 LNHDA and CDR2 SQIVND come from the germline V gene (reference sequence). V lost 3 bases, J lost 9 bases, and 12 bases lay in between. The CDR3, as DNA: TGTGCCAGTAGTATGGCGGACCCCAGTGAGCAGTTCTTC. Protein: CASSMADPSEQFF.

This clonotype was seen many times. The V call is TRBV10-3, the J call TRBJ2-7; D perhaps matches TRBD2 (6 bases). The germline V gene has CDR1 ENHRY and CDR2 SYGVKD. This CDR3 spans 15 amino acids. V lost 4 bases and J 2 bases, leaving 15 bases between the germline ends. In DNA, the CDR3 is TGTGCCATCAGTGGCACGGGAGCCCGCCCCTACGAGCAGTACTTC. The encoded protein is CAISGTGARPYEQYF.

This clonotype was seen at least ten times. The chain uses TRBV2 and TRBJ2-2; D is perhaps TRBD2 (5 bases). This CDR3 is built from 12 residues. With 4 bases removed from V and 6 bases from J, the gap between germline ends came to 6 bases. Germline loops: CDR1 SNHLY, CDR2 FYNNEI. Here the CDR3 DNA reads TGTGCCAGCAGTGGGACTTCCGGGGAGCTGTTTTTT. Residues: CASSGTSGELFF.